This TCR beta chain was sequenced during a study of blood T cell repertoires in COVID-19. This clone was recorded only once. Clones were sequenced by immunoSEQ multiplex PCR, and TCRdb holds only the in-frame ones, with some missing. The table includes roughly 70,000 clones, around four fifths detected once. The ends were cut back, 0 bases at V and 0 bases at J, with 15 bases in the middle. CDR3 length: 17 amino acids. Germline lookup yields CDR1 SGHNT and CDR2 YYREEE (reference sequence). The TCR originated in a man in his sixties with acute or convalescent COVID-19. The chain carries TRBV5-4 and TRBJ1-1; TRBD1 might be the D (6 bases). Sequencing input: peripheral blood. The CDR3 coding sequence is TGTGCCAGCAGCTTGGGCGGGGGGCAAGGGCTGAACACTGAAGCTTTCTTT. Translation: CASSLGGGQGLNTEAFF.